This TCR beta chain was observed in a study of T cells in localized non-small cell lung cancer (TCRdb year 2020). Looking at the study overall: T cell repertoires of 200 to 250 early-stage NSCLC patients were analyzed, with tumors being compared against uninvolved tumor-adjacent lungs. NSCLC patients had a mean age of approximately 66 years, and around 130 were male and around 110 female. The cohort was made up of approximately 250 treatment-naive NSCLC patients whose localized lung tumors had been resected. Results and caveats for the whole study, not just this receptor: Of the top 100 tumor clones, a median of roughly 53 were detected in paired uninvolved adjacent lung; about 26 were also among that lung's top 100. Uninvolved tumor-adjacent lung showed the highest T cell clonality, higher than tumor, which suggests more focused antigenic responses in the uninvolved tumor-adjacent lung. Because of the exploratory design, TCR variables were selected using unadjusted p-values without false-discovery rate correction. Because multi-region sequencing of the tumors was not done, intratumor heterogeneity could not be ruled out. Longer overall survival was associated with higher T cell density in blood, whereas shorter survival was associated with higher clonality in adjacent lung.

TCR beta CDR3 regions were sequenced from DNA using the immunoSEQ Assay. The paper's processing steps were these. To compute T cell density, TCR beta template counts were normalized to usable DNA, which was estimated by amplifying housekeeping genes. Richness was estimated with the preseqR package, extrapolating to 400,000 templates for PBMC samples and 120,000 templates for tissue samples. Clonality was taken to be one minus Pielou's evenness. Tissue-enriched TCRs were identified through differential abundance testing performed on productive amino-acid clonotypes, with a minimum total count of 5 and an alpha of 0.1. The Jaccard Index and the Morisita Overlap Index were used to measure how much the repertoires overlapped between compartments. GLIPH grouped TCR beta CDR3s together with public tetramer-defined viral CDR3s, and a viral motif had to include at least three viral sequences and also show V-gene enrichment. TCRdb limited this immuneACCESS table to in-frame rearrangements with V and J called. A share of clones is missing; checked studies link under half to unresolved V genes, and the rest is unexplained. That table is the source of V, J and clone size, and D and trimming were worked out from the DNA. This sample comprises about 630 clones, approximately 25% of them detected only once. The ten largest clones represent approximately 18% of the sample.

Uninvolved adjacent lung was sampled at least 2 cm away from the tumor margin, and two independent pathologists confirmed that the tissue had no atypia. At diagnosis, peripheral blood, uninvolved tumor-adjacent lung and tumor were collected and stored as a combination of fresh-frozen and FFPE material. Including cysteine and phenylalanine, the CDR3 has 14 amino acids. Only the CDR3 DNA stays, 42 bases, in frame from base 1. As encoded in the germline V gene, CDR1 is SGHVS while CDR2 is FNYEAQ. Deletion took 7 bases off V and 1 base off J, with a span of 13 bases between the germline ends. A word on this clone: There is no known antigen for this receptor. Per-base quality was not reported, and no clone a single base away is much larger than it.

The source material was normal lung tissue next to the tumor, sampled before any cancer treatment. The clonotype comes from a male donor aged 60 or over with stage III lung adenocarcinoma. The receptor chain draws on TRBV7-6 and TRBJ2-5; the D segment might be TRBD1 or TRBD2, since each matches 6 bases. The CDR3 reads as follows: CASTRGGTQETQYF. The sequenced DNA: TGTGCCAGCACCAGAGGGGGGACCCAAGAGACCCAGTACTTC.